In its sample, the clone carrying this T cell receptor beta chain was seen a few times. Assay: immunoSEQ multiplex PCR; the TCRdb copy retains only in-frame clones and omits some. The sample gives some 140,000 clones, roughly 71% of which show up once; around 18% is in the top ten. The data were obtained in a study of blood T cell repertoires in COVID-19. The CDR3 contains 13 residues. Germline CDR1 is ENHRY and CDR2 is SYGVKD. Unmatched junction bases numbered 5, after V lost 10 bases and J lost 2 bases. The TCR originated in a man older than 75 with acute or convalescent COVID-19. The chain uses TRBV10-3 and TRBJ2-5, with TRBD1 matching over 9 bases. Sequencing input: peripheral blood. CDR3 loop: CATGTGHQETQYF. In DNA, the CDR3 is TGTGCCACCGGGACAGGGCATCAAGAGACCCAGTACTTC.